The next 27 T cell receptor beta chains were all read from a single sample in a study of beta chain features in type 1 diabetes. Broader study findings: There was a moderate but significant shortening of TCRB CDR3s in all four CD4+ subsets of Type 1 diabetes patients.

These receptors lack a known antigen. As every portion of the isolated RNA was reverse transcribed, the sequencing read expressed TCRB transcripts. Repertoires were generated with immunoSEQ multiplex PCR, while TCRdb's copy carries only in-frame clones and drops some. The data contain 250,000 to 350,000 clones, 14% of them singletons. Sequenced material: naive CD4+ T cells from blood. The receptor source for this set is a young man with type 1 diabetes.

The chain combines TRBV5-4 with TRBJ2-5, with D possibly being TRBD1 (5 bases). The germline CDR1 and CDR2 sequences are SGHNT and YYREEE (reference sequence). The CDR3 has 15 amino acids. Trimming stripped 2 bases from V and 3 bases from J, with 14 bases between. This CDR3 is CASSFYAREEETQYF. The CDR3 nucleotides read TGTGCCAGCAGCTTTTACGCCAGGGAAGAAGAGACCCAGTACTTC.

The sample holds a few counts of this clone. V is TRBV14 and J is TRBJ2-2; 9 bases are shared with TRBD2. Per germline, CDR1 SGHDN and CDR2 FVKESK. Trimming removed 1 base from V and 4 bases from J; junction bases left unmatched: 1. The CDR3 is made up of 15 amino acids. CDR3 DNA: TGTGCCAGCAGCCAAGTACTAGCGGGCACCGGGGAGCTGTTTTTT. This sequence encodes CASSQVLAGTGELFF. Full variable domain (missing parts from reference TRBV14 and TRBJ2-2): EAGVTQFPSHSVIEKGQTVTLRCDPISGHDNLYWYRRVMGKEIKFLLHFVKESKQDESGMPNNRFLAERTGGTYSTLKVQPAELEDSGVYFCASSQVLAGTGELFFGEGSRLTVL.

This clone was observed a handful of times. The CDR3 coding sequence is TGTGCCATCAGTGCCGGGGAGCCCACTGAAGCTTTCTTT. This translates into CAISAGEPTEAFF. The chain carries TRBV10-3 and TRBJ1-1; D remains unclear. The CDR3 spans 13 residues. In germline, CDR1 is ENHRY, CDR2 SYGVKD. Trimming took off 4 bases at V and 4 bases at J, with 10 bases between the two ends.

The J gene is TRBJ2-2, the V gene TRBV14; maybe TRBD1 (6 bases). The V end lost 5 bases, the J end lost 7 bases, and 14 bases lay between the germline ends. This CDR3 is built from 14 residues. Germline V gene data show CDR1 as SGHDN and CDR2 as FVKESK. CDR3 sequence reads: CASSLQGGHGELFF. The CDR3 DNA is TGTGCCAGCAGCTTACAGGGTGGTCACGGGGAGCTGTTTTTT.

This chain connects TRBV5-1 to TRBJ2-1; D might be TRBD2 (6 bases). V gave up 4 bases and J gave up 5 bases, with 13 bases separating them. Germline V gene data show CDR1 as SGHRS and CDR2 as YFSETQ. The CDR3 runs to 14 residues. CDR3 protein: CASSAGPDHNEQFF. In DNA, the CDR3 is TGCGCCAGCAGCGCGGGACCGGACCACAATGAGCAGTTCTTC. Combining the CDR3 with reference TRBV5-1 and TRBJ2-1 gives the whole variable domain KAGVTQTPRYLIKTRGQQVTLSCSPISGHRSVSWYQQTPGQGLQFLFEYFSETQRNKGNFPGRFSGRQFSNSRSEMNVSTLELGDSALYLCASSAGPDHNEQFFGPGTRLTVL.

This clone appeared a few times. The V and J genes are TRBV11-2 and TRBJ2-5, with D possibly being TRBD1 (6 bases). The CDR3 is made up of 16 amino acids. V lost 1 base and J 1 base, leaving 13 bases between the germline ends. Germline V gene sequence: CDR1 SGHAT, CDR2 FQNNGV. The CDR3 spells CASSLGGPGSQETQYF. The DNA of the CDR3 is TGTGCCAGCAGCTTAGGGGGGCCGGGATCCCAAGAGACCCAGTACTTC.

CDR3 protein: CASSAGTDTYEQYF. The DNA for the CDR3 is TGTGCCAGCAGTGCTGGGACTGATACCTACGAGCAGTACTTC. This chain joins TRBV6-1 and TRBJ2-7; D may be TRBD2 (6 bases). Trimming stripped 4 bases from V and 2 bases from J, with 12 bases between. The germline V gene encodes CDR1 MNHNS and CDR2 SASEGT. The CDR3 runs 14 residues.

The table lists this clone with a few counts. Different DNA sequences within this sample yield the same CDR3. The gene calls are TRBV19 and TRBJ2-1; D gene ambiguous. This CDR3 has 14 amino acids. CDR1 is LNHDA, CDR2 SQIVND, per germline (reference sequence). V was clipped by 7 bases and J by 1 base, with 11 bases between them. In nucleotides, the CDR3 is TGTGCCAGTACCGTCGGTGGTTCCTACAATGAGCAGTTCTTC. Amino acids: CASTVGGSYNEQFF.

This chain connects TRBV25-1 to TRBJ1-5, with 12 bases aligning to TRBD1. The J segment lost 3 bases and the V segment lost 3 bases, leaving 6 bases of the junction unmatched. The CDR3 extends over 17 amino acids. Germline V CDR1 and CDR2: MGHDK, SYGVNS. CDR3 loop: CASSESGTGGVNQPQHF. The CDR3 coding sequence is TGTGCCAGCAGTGAGAGCGGGACAGGGGGCGTCAATCAGCCCCAGCATTTT.

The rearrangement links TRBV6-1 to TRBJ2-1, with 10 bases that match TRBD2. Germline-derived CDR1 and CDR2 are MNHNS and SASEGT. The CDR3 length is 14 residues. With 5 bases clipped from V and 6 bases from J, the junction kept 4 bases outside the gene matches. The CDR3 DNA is TGTGCCAGCAGTTTTCTAGCGGGAGCCAATGAGCAGTTCTTC. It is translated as CASSFLAGANEQFF.

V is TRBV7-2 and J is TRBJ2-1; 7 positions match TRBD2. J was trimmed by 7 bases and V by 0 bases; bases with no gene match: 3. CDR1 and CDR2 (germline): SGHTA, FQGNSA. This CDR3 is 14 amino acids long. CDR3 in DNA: TGTGCCAGCAGCTTAGCGGGAGGGCTTAATGAGCAGTTCTTC. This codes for CASSLAGGLNEQFF.

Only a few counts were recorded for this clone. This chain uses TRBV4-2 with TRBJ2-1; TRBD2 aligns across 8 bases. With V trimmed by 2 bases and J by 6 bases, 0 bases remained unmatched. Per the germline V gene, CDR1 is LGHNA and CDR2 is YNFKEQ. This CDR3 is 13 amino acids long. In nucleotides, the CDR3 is TGTGCCAGCAGCCAACGGGAGGGCAATGAGCAGTTCTTC. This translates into CASSQREGNEQFF.

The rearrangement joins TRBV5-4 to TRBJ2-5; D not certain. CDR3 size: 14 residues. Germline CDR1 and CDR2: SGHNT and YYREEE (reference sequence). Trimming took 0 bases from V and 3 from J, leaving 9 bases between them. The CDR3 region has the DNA TGTGCCAGCAGCTTGGTTCTAGAAAAAGAGACCCAGTACTTC. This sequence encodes CASSLVLEKETQYF.

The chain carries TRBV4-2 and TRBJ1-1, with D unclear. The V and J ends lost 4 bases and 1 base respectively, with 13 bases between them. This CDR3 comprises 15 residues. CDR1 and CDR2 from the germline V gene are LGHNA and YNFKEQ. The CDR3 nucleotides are TGTGCCAGCAGCCCCTCTCAGATCGCGAACACTGAAGCTTTCTTT. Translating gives CASSPSQIANTEAFF.

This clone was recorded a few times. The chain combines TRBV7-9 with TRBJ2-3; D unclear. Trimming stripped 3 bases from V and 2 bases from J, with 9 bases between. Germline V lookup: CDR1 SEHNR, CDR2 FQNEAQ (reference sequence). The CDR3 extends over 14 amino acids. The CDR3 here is CASSLAVHTDTQYF. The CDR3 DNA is TGTGCCAGCAGCTTGGCAGTACACACAGATACGCAGTATTTT.

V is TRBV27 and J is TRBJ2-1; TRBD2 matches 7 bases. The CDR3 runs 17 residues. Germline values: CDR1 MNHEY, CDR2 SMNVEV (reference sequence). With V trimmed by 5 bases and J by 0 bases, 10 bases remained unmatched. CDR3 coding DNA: TGTGCCAGCAGTCGGGTACGACTAGCCAACTCCTACAATGAGCAGTTCTTC. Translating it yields CASSRVRLANSYNEQFF.

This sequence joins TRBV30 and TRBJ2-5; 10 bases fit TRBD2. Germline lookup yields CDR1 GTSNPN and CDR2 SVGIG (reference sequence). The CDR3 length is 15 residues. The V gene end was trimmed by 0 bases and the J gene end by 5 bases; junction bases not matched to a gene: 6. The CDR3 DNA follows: TGTGCCTGGAGTGTAGGGCTAGCGGGAGTTGAGACCCAGTACTTC. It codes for CAWSVGLAGVETQYF.

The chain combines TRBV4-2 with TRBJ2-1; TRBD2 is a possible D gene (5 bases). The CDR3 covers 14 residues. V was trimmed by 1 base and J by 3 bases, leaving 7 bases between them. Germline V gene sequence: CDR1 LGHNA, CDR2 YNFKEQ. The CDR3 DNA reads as TGTGCCAGCAGCCAAGGTGGACTCTACAATGAGCAGTTCTTC. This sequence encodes CASSQGGLYNEQFF.

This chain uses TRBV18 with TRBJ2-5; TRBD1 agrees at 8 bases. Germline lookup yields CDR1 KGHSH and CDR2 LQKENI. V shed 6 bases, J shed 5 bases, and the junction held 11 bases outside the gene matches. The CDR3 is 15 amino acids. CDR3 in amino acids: CASSPETGVRETQYF. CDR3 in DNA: TGTGCCAGCTCTCCAGAGACAGGGGTCCGGGAGACCCAGTACTTC.

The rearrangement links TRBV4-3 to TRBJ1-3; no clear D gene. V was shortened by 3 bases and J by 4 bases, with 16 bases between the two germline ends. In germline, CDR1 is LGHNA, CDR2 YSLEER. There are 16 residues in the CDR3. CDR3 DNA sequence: TGCGCCAGCAGCCAGTACTATTCCCGCGGGGGAAACACCATATATTTT. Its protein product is CASSQYYSRGGNTIYF.

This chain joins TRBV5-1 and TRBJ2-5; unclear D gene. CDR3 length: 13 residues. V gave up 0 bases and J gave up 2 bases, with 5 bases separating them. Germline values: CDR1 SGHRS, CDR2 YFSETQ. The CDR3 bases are TGCGCCAGCAGCTTGGAACAGCAAGAGACCCAGTACTTC. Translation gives CASSLEQQETQYF.

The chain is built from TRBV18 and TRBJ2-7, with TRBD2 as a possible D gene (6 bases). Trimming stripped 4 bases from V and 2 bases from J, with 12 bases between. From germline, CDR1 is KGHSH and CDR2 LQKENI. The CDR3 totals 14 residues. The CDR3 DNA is TGTGCCAGCTCACTCCCGGGAGCTCCCTACGAGCAGTACTTC. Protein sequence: CASSLPGAPYEQYF. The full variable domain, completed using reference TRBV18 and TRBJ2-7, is NAGVMQNPRHLVRRRGQEARLRCSPMKGHSHVYWYRQLPEEGLKFMVYLQKENIIDESGMPKERFSAEFPKEGPSILRIQQVVRGDSAAYFCASSLPGAPYEQYFGPGTRLTVT.

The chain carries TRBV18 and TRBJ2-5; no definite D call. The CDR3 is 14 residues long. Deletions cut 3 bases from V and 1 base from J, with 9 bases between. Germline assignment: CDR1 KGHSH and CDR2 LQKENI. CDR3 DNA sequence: TGTGCCAGCTCACCGATCAACAGCCAAGAGACCCAGTACTTC. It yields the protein CASSPINSQETQYF.

CDR3 bases: TGTGCCAGCAGCTTAACGGCTAGCGGGAGCGCCGGGGAGCTGTTTTTT. Amino acids: CASSLTASGSAGELFF. The V call is TRBV11-2, the J call TRBJ2-2, with 10 bases that match TRBD2. V gave up 2 bases and J gave up 6 bases; unmatched junction bases: 6. The CDR3 extends over 16 amino acids. Germline CDR1 SGHAT, CDR2 FQNNGV.

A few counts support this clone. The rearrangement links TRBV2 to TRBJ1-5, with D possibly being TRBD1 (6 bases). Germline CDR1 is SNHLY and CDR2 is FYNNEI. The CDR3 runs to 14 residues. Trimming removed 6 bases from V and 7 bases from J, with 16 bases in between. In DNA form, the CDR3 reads TGTGCCAGCAGCGTAACAGGGATGGGGCAGCCCCAGCATTTT. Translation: CASSVTGMGQPQHF.

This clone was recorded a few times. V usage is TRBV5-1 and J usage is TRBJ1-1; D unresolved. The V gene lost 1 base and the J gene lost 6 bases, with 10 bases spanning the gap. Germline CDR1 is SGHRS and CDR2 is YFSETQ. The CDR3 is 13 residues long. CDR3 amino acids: CASSLLGRSEAFF. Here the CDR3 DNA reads TGCGCCAGCAGCTTGCTGGGCCGCTCTGAAGCTTTCTTT. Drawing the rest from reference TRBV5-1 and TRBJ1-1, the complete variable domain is KAGVTQTPRYLIKTRGQQVTLSCSPISGHRSVSWYQQTPGQGLQFLFEYFSETQRNKGNFPGRFSGRQFSNSRSEMNVSTLELGDSALYLCASSLLGRSEAFFGQGTRLTVV.

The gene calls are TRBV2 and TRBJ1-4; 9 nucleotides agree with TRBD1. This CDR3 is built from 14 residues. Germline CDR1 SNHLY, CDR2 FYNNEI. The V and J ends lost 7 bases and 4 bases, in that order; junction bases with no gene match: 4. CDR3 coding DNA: TGTGCCAGCAAAGGGACAGGGCGTAATGAAAAACTGTTTTTT. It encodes CASKGTGRNEKLFF.